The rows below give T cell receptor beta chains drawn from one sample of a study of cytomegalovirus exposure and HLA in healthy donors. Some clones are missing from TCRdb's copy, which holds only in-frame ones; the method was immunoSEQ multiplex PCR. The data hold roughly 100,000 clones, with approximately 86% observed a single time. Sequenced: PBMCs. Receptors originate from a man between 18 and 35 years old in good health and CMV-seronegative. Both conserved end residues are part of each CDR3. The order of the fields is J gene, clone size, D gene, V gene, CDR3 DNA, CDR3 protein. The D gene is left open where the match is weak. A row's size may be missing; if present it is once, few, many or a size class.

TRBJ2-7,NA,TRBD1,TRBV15,TGTGCCACCAGCATAATCCCCAGGACAGGGGGCTACGAGCAGTACTTC,CATSIIPRTGGYEQYF
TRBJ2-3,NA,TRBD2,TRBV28,TGTGCCAGCAGTTTAGGTTGGGCGGGAGATAAAGATACGCAGTATTTT,CASSLGWAGDKDTQYF
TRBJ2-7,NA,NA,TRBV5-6,TGTGCCAGCAGCTTGGCAGGGAACGAGCAGTACTTC,CASSLAGNEQYF
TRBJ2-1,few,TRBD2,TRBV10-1,TGCGCCAGCAGACACCCCGAACTAGCGGGAGGGCCCGATGAGCAGTTCTTC,CASRHPELAGGPDEQFF
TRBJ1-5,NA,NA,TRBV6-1,TGTGCCAGCAGTGTGCAGGGTTGGAGCAATCAGCCCCAGCATTTT,CASSVQGWSNQPQHF
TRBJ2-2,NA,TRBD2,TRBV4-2,TGTGCCAGCAGCCAAGATAAACTAGCGGGAGACAGTACCGGGGAGCTGTTTTTT,CASSQDKLAGDSTGELFF
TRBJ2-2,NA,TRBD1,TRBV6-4,TGTGCCAGCACCCAAACTCCAGGGGGCACCGGGGAGCTGTTTTTT,CASTQTPGGTGELFF
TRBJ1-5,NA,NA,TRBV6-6,TGTGCCAGCAGTGAGGGTCAGCCCCAGCATTTT,CASSEGQPQHF
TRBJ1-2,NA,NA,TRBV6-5,TGTGCCAGCAGTTACTCGAGGGCTAACTATGGCTACACCTTC,CASSYSRANYGYTF
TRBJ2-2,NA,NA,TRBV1,TGCACCAGCAGCCAAGAACTAGCGGGAGGTAGTACCGGGGAGCTGTTTTTT,CTSSQELAGGSTGELFF
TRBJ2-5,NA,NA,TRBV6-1,TGTGCCAGCAGTGAAGCCCCCGGCGGCCAAGAGACCCAGTACTTC,CASSEAPGGQETQYF
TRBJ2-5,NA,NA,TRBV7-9,TGTGCCAGCAGCCCACCAGGGAATAGCGGCATCCAAGAGACCCAGTACTTC,CASSPPGNSGIQETQYF
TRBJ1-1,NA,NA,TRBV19,TGTGCCAGTAGTGACGCACGGGGGAGAGCTGAAGCTTTCTTT,CASSDARGRAEAFF
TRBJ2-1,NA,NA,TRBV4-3,TGCGCCAGCAGCCAAGGATACCTGGTCCTACGCAATGAGCAGTTCTTC,CASSQGYLVLRNEQFF
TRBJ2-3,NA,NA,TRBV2,TGTGCCAGCAGGCCAGACAGGAGCACAGATACGCAGTATTTT,CASRPDRSTDTQYF
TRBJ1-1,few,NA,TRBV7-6,TGTGCCAGCAGCTTGAGCAGGGATTACAGGGTAATCACTGAAGCTTTCTTT,CASSLSRDYRVITEAFF
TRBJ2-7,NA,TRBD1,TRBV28,TGTGCCAGCAGTCCCTTCGACAGGGGAGACGAGCAGTACTTC,CASSPFDRGDEQYF
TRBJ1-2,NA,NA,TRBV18,TGTGCCAGCTCACCCGAAGGGGGCTATGGCTACACCTTC,CASSPEGGYGYTF
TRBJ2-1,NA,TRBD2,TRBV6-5,TGTGCCAGCAGCTACACAGTAGCGGGAGGGCATCGTGAGCAGTTCTTC,CASSYTVAGGHREQFF
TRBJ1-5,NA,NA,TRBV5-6,TGTGCCAGCAGCTTAGGGACAAGCCAGAATCAGCCCCAGCATTTT,CASSLGTSQNQPQHF
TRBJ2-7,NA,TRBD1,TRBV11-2,TGTGCCAGCAGCTTAGGGGACAGCCTGTACGAGCAGTACTTC,CASSLGDSLYEQYF
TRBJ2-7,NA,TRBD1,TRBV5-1,TGCGCCAGCAGCGAACGGGACAGGACCAGCGAGCAGTACTTC,CASSERDRTSEQYF
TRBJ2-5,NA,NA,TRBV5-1,TGCGCCAGCAGCTTGGCCACAGGCGGCGGGGCCCAGTACTTC,CASSLATGGGAQYF
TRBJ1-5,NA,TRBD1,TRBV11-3,TGTGCCAGCAGCCTCCAGGGGGCAGTCGACCCCTGCCCTAGCAATCAGCCCCAGCATTTT,CASSLQGAVDPCPSNQPQHF
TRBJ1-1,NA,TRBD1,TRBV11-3,TGTGCCAGCAGCTTAGGTGGGACAGGGGGCACTGAAGCTTTCTTT,CASSLGGTGGTEAFF
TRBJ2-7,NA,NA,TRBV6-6,TGTGCCAGCAGTTACTCGGACACCTACGAGCAGTACTTC,CASSYSDTYEQYF
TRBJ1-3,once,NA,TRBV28,TGTGCCAGCAGCACATCAGGGATCTCTGGAAACACCATATATTTT,CASSTSGISGNTIYF
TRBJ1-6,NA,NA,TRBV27,TGTGCCAGCAACCTTCGGGGGGCCCCGAGTTCACCCCTCCACTTT,CASNLRGAPSSPLHF
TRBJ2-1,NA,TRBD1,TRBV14,TGTGCCAGCAGCCGGGCCGGGACAGCTACTAATGAGCAGTTCTTC,CASSRAGTATNEQFF
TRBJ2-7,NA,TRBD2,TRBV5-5,TGTGCCAGCAGCGCCGGGACTAGCGGGAGATTTCAGTACTTC,CASSAGTSGRFQYF